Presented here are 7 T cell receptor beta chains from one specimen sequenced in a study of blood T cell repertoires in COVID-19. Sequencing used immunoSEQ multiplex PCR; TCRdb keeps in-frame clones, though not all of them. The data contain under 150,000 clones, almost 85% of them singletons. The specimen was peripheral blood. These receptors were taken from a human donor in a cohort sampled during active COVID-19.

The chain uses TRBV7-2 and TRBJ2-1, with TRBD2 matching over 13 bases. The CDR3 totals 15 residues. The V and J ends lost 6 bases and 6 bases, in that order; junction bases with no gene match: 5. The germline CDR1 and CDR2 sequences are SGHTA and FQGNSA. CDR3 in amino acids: CASSTTSGGFNEQFF. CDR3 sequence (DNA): TGTGCCAGCAGTACGACTAGCGGGGGGTTCAATGAGCAGTTCTTC.

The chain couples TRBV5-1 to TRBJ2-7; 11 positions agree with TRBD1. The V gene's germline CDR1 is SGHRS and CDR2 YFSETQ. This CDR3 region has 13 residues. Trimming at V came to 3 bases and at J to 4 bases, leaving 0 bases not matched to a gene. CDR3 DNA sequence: TGCGCCAGCAGCTGGGACAGGGGGTACGAGCAGTACTTC. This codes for CASSWDRGYEQYF.

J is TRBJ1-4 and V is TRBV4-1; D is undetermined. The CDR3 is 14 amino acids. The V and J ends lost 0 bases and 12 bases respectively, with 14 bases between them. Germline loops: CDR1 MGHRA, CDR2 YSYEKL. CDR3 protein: CASSQDHGVAELFF. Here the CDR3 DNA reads TGCGCCAGCAGCCAAGATCATGGAGTAGCGGAACTGTTTTTT.

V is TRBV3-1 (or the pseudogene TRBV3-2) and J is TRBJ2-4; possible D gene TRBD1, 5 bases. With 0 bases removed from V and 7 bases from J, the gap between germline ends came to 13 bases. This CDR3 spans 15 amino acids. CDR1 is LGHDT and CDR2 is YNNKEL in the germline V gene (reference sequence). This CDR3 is CASSQEGAQGNIQYF. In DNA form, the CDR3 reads TGTGCCAGCAGCCAAGAAGGCGCCCAGGGTAACATTCAGTACTTC.

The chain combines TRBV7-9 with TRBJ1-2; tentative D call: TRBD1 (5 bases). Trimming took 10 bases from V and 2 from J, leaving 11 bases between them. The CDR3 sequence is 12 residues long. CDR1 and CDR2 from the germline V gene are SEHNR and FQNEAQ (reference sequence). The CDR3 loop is CAIGQGNYGYTF. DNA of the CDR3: TGTGCCATAGGCCAGGGAAACTATGGCTACACCTTC.

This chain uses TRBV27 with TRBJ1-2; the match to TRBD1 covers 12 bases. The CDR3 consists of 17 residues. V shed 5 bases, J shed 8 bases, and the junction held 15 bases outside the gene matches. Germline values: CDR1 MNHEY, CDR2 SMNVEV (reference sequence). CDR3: CASSPRLWGQGARGYTF. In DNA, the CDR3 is TGTGCCAGCAGTCCCAGGTTATGGGGACAGGGGGCGCGGGGCTACACCTTC.

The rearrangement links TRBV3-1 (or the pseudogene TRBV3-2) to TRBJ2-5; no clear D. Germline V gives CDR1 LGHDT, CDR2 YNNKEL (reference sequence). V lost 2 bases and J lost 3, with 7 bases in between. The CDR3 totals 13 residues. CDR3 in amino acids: CASSQLAKETQYF. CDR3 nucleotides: TGTGCCAGCAGCCAATTAGCCAAAGAGACCCAGTACTTC.